This is a list of T cell receptor beta chains from one sample in a study of T-cell memory formation after mild COVID-19. TCRdb used MiXCR to reprocess the 5' RACE reads, holding one entry per CDR3 protein. The sample shows 34,000 or so distinct CDR3 sequences, 7% to 8% of them seen only once. Sequences were obtained from PBMCs or a T cell subset sorted from them (not recorded which). The receptors derive from a man in his late teens or twenties who had mild COVID-19 (a few samples of this study predate the infection). Cell type and time point are not known. The CDR3 runs from the conserved cysteine through the conserved F or W. D genes are given only for firm matches. Size tells how often a clone was seen (once, few, many) or the class of an expanded clone, and some rows leave it out.

d_call | clone_size | j_call | v_call | cdr3_aa | cdr3_nt
NA | many | TRBJ1-1 | TRBV19 | CASKVGTHNTEAFF | TGTGCCAGTAAAGTTGGCACGCACAACACTGAAGCTTTCTTT
NA | many | TRBJ1-5 | TRBV20-1 | CSASLSGGGNQPQHF | TGCAGTGCTAGTCTATCCGGGGGCGGGAATCAGCCCCAGCATTTT
NA | many | TRBJ1-6 | TRBV6-5 | CASTKSRVNSPLHF | TGTGCCAGCACTAAATCCAGGGTTAATTCACCCCTCCACTTT
NA | medium-sized | TRBJ2-5 | TRBV12-3/TRBV12-4 | CASSSPVETQYF | TGTGCCAGCAGCTCCCCAGTGGAGACCCAGTACTTC
TRBD1 | many | TRBJ1-6 | TRBV4-2 | CASSQEQGAYSPLHF | TGTGCCAGCAGCCAAGAACAGGGGGCCTATTCACCCCTCCACTTT
NA | many | TRBJ2-1 | TRBV2 | CAMIAGSLNNNEQFF | TGTGCTATGATTGCCGGGTCTCTTAACAACAATGAGCAGTTCTTC
TRBD1 | many | TRBJ1-6 | TRBV7-2 | CASSSPFPRGPSSYNSPLHF | TGTGCCAGCAGCTCTCCCTTTCCCAGGGGGCCTAGCTCCTATAATTCACCCCTCCACTTT
NA | NA | TRBJ1-5 | TRBV4-3 | CASSQDSQDGQPQHF | TGCGCCAGCAGCCAAGATTCCCAAGACGGTCAGCCCCAGCATTTT
NA | many | TRBJ2-2 | TRBV3-1 | CASSQGVGTGELFF | TGTGCCAGCAGCCAAGGGGTCGGGACCGGGGAGCTGTTTTTT
NA | few | TRBJ2-1 | TRBV18 | CASSPGQSNEQFF | TGTGCCAGCTCCCCGGGACAAAGCAATGAGCAGTTCTTC
NA | NA | TRBJ1-1 | TRBV5-1 | CASSQNPGITEAFF | TGCGCCAGCAGCCAGAATCCGGGGATTACTGAAGCTTTCTTT
NA | few | TRBJ2-2 | TRBV5-1 | CASSLTARRATGELFF | TGCGCCAGCAGCCTGACCGCTCGACGGGCCACCGGGGAGCTGTTTTTT
NA | many | TRBJ1-6 | TRBV13 | CASSLRDTNDLDSPLHF | TGTGCCAGCAGCTTAAGGGACACTAACGATCTAGATTCACCCCTCCACTTT
TRBD1 | many | TRBJ1-1 | TRBV7-8 | CASSLQGGTEAFF | TGTGCCAGCAGCTTGCAGGGGGGCACTGAAGCTTTCTTT
TRBD1 | few | TRBJ1-2 | TRBV30 | CAWSRDRAGYGYTF | TGTGCCTGGAGCAGGGACAGGGCAGGGTATGGCTACACCTTC
NA | few | TRBJ1-1 | TRBV7-9 | CASSFVGRQNEAFF | TGTGCCAGCAGCTTTGTCGGTCGCCAAAATGAAGCTTTCTTT
TRBD2 | many | TRBJ2-1 | TRBV10-3 | CAIRGTRGDNEQFF | TGTGCCATCAGAGGGACTAGGGGAGACAATGAGCAGTTCTTC
NA | many | TRBJ1-4 | TRBV7-9 | CASSFSEKLFF | TGTGCCAGCAGCTTTAGTGAAAAACTGTTTTTT
TRBD2 | NA | TRBJ2-1 | TRBV24-1 | CATSDAGSGNIEQFF | TGTGCCACCAGTGATGCAGGTAGCGGGAATATTGAGCAGTTCTTC
TRBD1 | many | TRBJ2-7 | TRBV6-5 | CASSYGFRAGGSYEQYF | TGTGCCAGCAGTTACGGTTTCAGGGCAGGGGGATCCTACGAGCAGTACTTC
NA | few | TRBJ1-1 | TRBV7-9 | CASSFHTEAFF | TGTGCCAGCAGCTTTCACACTGAAGCTTTCTTT
NA | many | TRBJ1-2 | TRBV2 | CASSLGRTNYGYTF | TGTGCCAGCAGTTTGGGACGGACAAACTATGGCTACACCTTC
NA | NA | TRBJ1-4 | TRBV5-6 | CASSSRLINEKLFF | TGTGCCAGCAGCTCTCGCCTGATTAATGAAAAACTGTTTTTT
TRBD1 | NA | TRBJ1-4 | TRBV5-1 | CASSYDGTGVNEKLFF | TGCGCCAGCAGTTATGACGGCACAGGGGTTAATGAAAAACTGTTTTTT
TRBD1 | many | TRBJ2-5 | TRBV5-1 | CASSWGQKETQYF | TGCGCCAGCAGCTGGGGACAGAAAGAGACCCAGTACTTC
TRBD2 | few | TRBJ2-1 | TRBV4-3 | CASSQGGAAGDNEQFF | TGCGCCAGCAGCCAAGGTGGGGCGGCGGGGGACAATGAGCAGTTCTTC
NA | many | TRBJ2-5 | TRBV4-3 | CASSQDWAEGRETQYF | TGCGCCAGCAGCCAAGATTGGGCCGAGGGAAGGGAGACCCAGTACTTC
NA | many | TRBJ1-2 | TRBV25-1 | CASSETAEGDYGYTF | TGTGCCAGCAGTGAAACTGCAGAAGGGGACTATGGCTACACCTTC
NA | many | TRBJ2-5 | TRBV7-6 | CASSLGHSQTQYF | TGTGCCAGCAGCTTAGGGCATTCTCAGACCCAGTACTTC
TRBD1 | many | TRBJ2-7 | TRBV6-2/TRBV6-3 | CASSARQGDLYEQYF | TGTGCCAGCAGTGCCCGACAGGGGGATCTCTACGAGCAGTACTTC
NA | many | TRBJ2-5 | TRBV6-5 | CASSYSWARQETQYF | TGTGCCAGCAGTTACTCATGGGCCAGACAAGAGACCCAGTACTTC
NA | few | TRBJ1-6 | TRBV6-4 | CASSVLLNSPLHF | TGTGCCAGCAGTGTCCTCCTAAATTCACCCCTCCACTTT
NA | many | TRBJ1-6 | TRBV28 | CASITPYGYEGNSPLHF | TGTGCCAGCATCACGCCTTACGGGTATGAGGGTAATTCACCCCTCCACTTT
NA | many | TRBJ2-5 | TRBV7-2 | CASSRRGLQETQYF | TGTGCCAGCAGCCGCCGGGGACTCCAAGAGACCCAGTACTTC
NA | NA | TRBJ1-1 | TRBV12-3/TRBV12-4 | CASSSTAMNTEAFF | TGTGCCAGCAGTTCTACTGCTATGAACACTGAAGCTTTCTTT
NA | many | TRBJ1-1 | TRBV5-1 | CASSLVLGADTEAFF | TGCGCCAGCAGCTTGGTTTTAGGGGCGGACACTGAAGCTTTCTTT
TRBD2 | many | TRBJ2-3 | TRBV7-6 | CASSSWTSGGITDTQYF | TGTGCCAGCAGCTCGTGGACTAGCGGGGGGATAACAGATACGCAGTATTTT
NA | many | TRBJ1-1 | TRBV7-2 | CASSFLTNTEAFF | TGTGCCAGCAGCTTTTTAACAAACACTGAAGCTTTCTTT
NA | few | TRBJ2-7 | TRBV6-2/TRBV6-3 | CASRSTRGMGYEQYF | TGTGCCAGCAGAAGTACTAGAGGAATGGGGTACGAGCAGTACTTC
NA | many | TRBJ1-2 | TRBV12-3/TRBV12-4 | CASSSGIYGYTF | TGTGCCAGCAGTTCCGGGATCTATGGCTACACCTTC